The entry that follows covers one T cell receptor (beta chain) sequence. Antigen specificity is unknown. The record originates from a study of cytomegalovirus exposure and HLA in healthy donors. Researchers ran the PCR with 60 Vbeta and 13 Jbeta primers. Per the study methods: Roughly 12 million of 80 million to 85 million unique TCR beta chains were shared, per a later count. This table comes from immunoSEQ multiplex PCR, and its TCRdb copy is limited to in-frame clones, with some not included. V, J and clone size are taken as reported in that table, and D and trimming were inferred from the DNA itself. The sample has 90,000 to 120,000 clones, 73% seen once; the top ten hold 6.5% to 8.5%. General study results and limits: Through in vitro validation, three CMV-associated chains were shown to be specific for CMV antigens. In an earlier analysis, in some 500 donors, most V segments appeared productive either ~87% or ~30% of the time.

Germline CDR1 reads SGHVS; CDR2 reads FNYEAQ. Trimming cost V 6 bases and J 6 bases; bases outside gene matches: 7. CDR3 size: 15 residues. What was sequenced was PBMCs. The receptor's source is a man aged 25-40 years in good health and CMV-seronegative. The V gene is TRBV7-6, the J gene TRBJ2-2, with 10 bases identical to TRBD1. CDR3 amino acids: CASSPGTGEAGELFF. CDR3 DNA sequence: TGTGCCAGCAGTCCTGGGACAGGGGAGGCCGGGGAGCTGTTTTTT.